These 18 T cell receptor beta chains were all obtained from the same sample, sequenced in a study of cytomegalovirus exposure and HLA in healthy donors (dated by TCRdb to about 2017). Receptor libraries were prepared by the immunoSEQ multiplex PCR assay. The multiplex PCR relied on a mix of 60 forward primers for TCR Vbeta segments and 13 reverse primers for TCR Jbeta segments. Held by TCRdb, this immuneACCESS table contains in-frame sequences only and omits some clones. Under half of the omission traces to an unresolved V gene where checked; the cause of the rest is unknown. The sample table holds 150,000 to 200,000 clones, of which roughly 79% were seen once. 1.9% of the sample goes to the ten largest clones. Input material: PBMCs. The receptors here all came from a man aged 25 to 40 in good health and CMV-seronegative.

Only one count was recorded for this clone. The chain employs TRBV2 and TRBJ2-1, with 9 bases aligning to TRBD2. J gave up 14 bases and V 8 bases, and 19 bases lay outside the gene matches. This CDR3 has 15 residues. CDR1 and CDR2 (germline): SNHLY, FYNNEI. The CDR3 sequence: CASARSTLAGSIEFF. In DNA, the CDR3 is TGTGCCAGCGCCCGAAGTACGCTAGCGGGATCCATCGAGTTCTTC.

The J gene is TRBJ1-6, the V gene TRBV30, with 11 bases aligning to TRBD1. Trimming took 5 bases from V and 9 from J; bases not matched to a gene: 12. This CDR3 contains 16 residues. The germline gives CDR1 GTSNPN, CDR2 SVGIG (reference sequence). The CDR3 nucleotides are TGTGCCTGGGATCGGACAGGGGGCGCAGACGGTTCACCCCTCCACTTT. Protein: CAWDRTGGADGSPLHF.

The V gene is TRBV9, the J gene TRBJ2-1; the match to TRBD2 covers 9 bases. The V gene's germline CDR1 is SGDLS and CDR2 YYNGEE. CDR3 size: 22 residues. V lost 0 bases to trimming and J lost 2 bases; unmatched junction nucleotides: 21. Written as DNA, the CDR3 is TGTGCCAGCAGCGTAGCTTTCAGGGGGGGGAGTCCGGCGGGAGGGCCCTACAATGAGCAGTTCTTC. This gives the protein CASSVAFRGGSPAGGPYNEQFF. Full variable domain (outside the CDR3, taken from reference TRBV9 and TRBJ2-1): DSGVTQTPKHLITATGQRVTLRCSPRSGDLSVYWYQQSLDQGLQFLIQYYNGEERAKGNILERFSAQQFPDLHSELNLSSLELGDSALYFCASSVAFRGGSPAGGPYNEQFFGPGTRLTVL.

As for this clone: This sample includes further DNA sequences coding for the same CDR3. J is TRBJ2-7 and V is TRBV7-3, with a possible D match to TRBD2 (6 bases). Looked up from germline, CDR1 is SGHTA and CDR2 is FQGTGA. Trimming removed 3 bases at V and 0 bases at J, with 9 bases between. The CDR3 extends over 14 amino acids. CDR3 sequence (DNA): TGTGCCAGCAGCTTCCTCGGGGGCTCCTACGAGCAGTACTTC. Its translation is CASSFLGGSYEQYF.

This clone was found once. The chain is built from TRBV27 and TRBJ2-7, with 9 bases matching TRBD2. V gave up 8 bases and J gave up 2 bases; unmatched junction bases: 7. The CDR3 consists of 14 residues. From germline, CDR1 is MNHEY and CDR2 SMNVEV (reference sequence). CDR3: CASSSGIHTYEQYF. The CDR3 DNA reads TGTGCCAGCTCTAGCGGGATTCATACCTACGAGCAGTACTTC.

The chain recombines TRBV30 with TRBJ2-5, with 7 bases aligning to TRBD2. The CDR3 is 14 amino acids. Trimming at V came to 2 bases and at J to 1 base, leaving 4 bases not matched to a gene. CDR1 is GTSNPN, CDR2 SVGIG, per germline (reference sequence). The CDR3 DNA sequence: TGTGCCTGGAGTCTTAGCGGGCCCCAAGAGACCCAGTACTTC. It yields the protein CAWSLSGPQETQYF.

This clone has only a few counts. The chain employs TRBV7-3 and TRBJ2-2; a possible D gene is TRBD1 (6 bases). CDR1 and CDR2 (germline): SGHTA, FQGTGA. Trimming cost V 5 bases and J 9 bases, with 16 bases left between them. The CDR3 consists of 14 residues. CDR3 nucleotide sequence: TGTGCCAGCAGCCAAGTGGGGGCGCCCCGGGAGCTGTTTTTT. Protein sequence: CASSQVGAPRELFF.

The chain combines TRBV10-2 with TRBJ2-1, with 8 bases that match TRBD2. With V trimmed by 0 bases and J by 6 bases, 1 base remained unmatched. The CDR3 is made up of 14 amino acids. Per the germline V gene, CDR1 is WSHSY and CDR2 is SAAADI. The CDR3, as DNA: TGCGCCAGCAGTGAGTCAGGACTAGCCAATGAGCAGTTCTTC. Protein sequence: CASSESGLANEQFF.

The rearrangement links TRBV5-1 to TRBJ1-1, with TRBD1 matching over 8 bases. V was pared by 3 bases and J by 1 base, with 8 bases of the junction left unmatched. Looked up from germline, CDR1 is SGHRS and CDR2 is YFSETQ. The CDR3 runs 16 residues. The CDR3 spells CASSSGTGSGNTEAFF. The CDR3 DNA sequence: TGCGCCAGCAGCTCAGGGACAGGCTCGGGGAACACTGAAGCTTTCTTT.

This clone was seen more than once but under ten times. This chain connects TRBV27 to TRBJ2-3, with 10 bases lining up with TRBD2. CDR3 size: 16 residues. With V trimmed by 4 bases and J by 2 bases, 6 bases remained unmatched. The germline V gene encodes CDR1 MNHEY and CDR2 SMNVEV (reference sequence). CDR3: CASSSIAGGFTDTQYF. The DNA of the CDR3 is TGTGCCAGCAGTTCGATAGCGGGAGGATTCACAGATACGCAGTATTTT.

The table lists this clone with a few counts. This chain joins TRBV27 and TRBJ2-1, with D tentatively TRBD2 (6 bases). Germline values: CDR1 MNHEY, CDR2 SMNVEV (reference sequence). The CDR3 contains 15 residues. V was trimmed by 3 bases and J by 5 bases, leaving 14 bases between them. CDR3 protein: CASSFISGTHNEQFF. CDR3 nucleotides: TGTGCCAGCAGTTTTATATCCGGGACTCACAATGAGCAGTTCTTC.

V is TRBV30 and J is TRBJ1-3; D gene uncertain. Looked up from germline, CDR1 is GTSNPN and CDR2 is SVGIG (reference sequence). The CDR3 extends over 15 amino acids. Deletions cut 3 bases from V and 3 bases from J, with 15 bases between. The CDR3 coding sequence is TGTGCCTGGAGCCCCCTTGCAGAATTTGGAAACACCATATATTTT. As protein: CAWSPLAEFGNTIYF.

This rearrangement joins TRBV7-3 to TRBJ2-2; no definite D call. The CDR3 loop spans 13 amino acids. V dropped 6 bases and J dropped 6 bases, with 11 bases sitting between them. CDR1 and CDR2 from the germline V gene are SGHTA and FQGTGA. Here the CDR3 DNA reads TGTGCCAGCAGTTTCACAAGTTCCGGGGAGCTGTTTTTT. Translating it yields CASSFTSSGELFF. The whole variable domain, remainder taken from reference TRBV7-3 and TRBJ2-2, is GAGVSQTPSNKVTEKGKYVELRCDPISGHTALYWYRQSLGQGPEFLIYFQGTGAADDSGLPNDRFFAVRPEGSVSTLKIQRTERGDSAVYLCASSFTSSGELFFGEGSRLTVL.

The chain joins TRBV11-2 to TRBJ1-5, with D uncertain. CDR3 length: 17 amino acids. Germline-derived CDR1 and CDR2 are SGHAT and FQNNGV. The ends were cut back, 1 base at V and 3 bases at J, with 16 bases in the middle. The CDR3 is CASSLGAGFRSNQPQHF. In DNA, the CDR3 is TGTGCCAGCAGCTTAGGGGCCGGTTTCCGGTCCAATCAGCCCCAGCATTTT.

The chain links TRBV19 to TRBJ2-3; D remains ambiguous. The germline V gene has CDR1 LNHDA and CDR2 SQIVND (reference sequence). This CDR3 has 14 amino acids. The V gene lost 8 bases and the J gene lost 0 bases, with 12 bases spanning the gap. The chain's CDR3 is CASCGAWSTDTQYF. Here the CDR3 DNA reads TGTGCCAGTTGTGGTGCGTGGAGCACAGATACGCAGTATTTT.

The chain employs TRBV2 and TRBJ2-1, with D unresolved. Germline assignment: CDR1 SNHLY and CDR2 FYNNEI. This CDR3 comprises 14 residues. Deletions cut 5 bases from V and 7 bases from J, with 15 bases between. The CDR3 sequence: CASSLTLVLNEQFF. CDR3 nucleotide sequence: TGTGCCAGCAGTTTGACCCTAGTCTTGAATGAGCAGTTCTTC.

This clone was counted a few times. The CDR3 DNA follows: TGTGCCAGCAAAGGGGGACTAGCGGACTACGAGCAGTACTTC. This encodes CASKGGLADYEQYF. The V and J genes are TRBV27 and TRBJ2-7; 11 bases are shared with TRBD2. Germline CDR1 MNHEY, CDR2 SMNVEV (reference sequence). This CDR3 has 14 amino acids. With V trimmed by 7 bases and J by 3 bases, 5 bases remained unmatched.

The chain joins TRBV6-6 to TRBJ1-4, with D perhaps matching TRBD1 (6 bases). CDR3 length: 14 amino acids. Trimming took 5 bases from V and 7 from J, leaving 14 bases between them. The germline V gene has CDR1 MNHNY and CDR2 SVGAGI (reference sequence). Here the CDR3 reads CASSDTGLGEKLFF. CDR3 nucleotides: TGTGCCAGCAGTGATACAGGGCTTGGTGAAAAACTGTTTTTT.